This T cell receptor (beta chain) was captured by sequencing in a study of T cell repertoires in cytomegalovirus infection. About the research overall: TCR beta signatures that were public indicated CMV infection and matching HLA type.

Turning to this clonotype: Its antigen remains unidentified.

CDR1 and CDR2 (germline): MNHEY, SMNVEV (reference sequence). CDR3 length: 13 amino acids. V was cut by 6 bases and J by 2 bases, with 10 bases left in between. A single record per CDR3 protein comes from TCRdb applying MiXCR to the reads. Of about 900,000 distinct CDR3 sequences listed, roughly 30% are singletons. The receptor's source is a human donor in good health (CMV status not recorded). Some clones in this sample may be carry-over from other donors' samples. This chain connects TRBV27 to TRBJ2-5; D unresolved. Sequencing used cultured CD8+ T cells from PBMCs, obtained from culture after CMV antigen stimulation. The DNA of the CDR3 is TGTGCCAGCAGCTACCTCGAACAAGAGACCCAGTACTTC. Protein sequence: CASSYLEQETQYF.